Below, 20 T cell receptor beta chains from the same sample are listed, as sequenced in a study of T cell responses to AZD1222 COVID-19 vaccine. Profiling relied on immunoSEQ multiplex PCR, and the TCRdb table lists in-frame clones only, not all of them. Of 93,000 or so clones detected, 90% appear once; the ten largest clones hold 4% to 6%. The sample consisted of peripheral blood, taken on day 0 of AZD1222 vaccination. These receptors came from an adult in good health.

The chain is built from TRBV28 and TRBJ1-1; D is unresolved. Germline V gives CDR1 MDHEN, CDR2 SYDVKM. The V end was cut by 6 bases, the J end by 0 bases, with 20 bases between. The CDR3 totals 17 residues. CDR3 DNA: TGTGCCAGCAGACACCACCTCAGACGCGGGATGAACACTGAAGCTTTCTTT. Translated, it gives CASRHHLRRGMNTEAFF.

The chain recombines TRBV15 with TRBJ1-3; TRBD1 aligns across 9 bases. Germline values: CDR1 LNHNV, CDR2 YYDKDF (reference sequence). Germline trimming cut 0 bases from V and 1 base from J; bases unmatched to any gene: 4. This CDR3 comprises 17 residues. CDR3 protein: CATSRDTGTGSGNTIYF. In DNA form, the CDR3 reads TGTGCCACCAGCAGAGATACCGGGACAGGGTCTGGAAACACCATATATTTT.

The chain recombines TRBV5-3 with TRBJ1-1; D not certain. TRBV5-3 belongs to the ORF category, with a function that is uncertain. The CDR3 covers 11 residues. Deletions cut 0 bases from V and 5 bases from J, with 2 bases between. The CDR3 DNA follows: TGTGCCAGAAGCTTGGGAACTGAAGCTTTCTTT. It is translated as CARSLGTEAFF.

This clone came up once. The chain combines TRBV5-5 with TRBJ1-5; D not resolved. Trimming removed 0 bases at V and 7 bases at J, with 11 bases between. Germline V gene data show CDR1 as SGHKS and CDR2 as YYEKEE (reference sequence). The CDR3 is 14 residues long. CDR3: CASSLGVPSQPQHF. The CDR3 bases are TGTGCCAGCAGCTTGGGGGTCCCTTCGCAGCCCCAGCATTTT.

The chain recombines TRBV6-5 with TRBJ2-7; maybe TRBD1 (6 bases). Germline CDR1 is MNHEY and CDR2 is SVGAGI. The V gene lost 2 bases and the J gene lost 3 bases, with 11 bases spanning the gap. The CDR3 runs to 14 residues. In DNA form, the CDR3 reads TGTGCCAGCAGTTACAGTCCAGGGGACTACGAGCAGTACTTC. Its protein product is CASSYSPGDYEQYF.

The gene calls are TRBV27 and TRBJ1-2, with 8 bases lining up with TRBD1. The length of the CDR3 is 16 residues. Germline V gene sequence: CDR1 MNHEY, CDR2 SMNVEV (reference sequence). The J segment lost 3 bases and the V segment lost 6 bases, leaving 12 bases of the junction unmatched. The DNA of the CDR3 is TGTGCCAGCAGCACCGACAGGGGCAGTATCGACTATGGCTACACCTTC. It translates to CASSTDRGSIDYGYTF.

The rearrangement joins TRBV30 to TRBJ1-2, with D possibly TRBD1 on 5 matching bases. V was clipped by 4 bases and J by 1 base, with 13 bases between them. This CDR3 spans 14 amino acids. Germline V gene sequence: CDR1 GTSNPN, CDR2 SVGIG (reference sequence). CDR3 sequence: CAWTGDRGNYGYTF. The CDR3 DNA is TGTGCCTGGACAGGCGACAGAGGTAACTATGGCTACACCTTC. The whole variable domain, remainder taken from reference TRBV30 and TRBJ1-2, is SQTIHQWPATLVQPVGSPLSLECTVEGTSNPNLYWYRQAAGRGLQLLFYSVGIGQISSEVPQNLSASRPQDRQFILSSKKLLLSDSGFYLCAWTGDRGNYGYTFGSGTRLTVV.

The chain joins TRBV27 to TRBJ2-6; 10 nucleotides match TRBD1. Germline CDR1 MNHEY, CDR2 SMNVEV (reference sequence). The CDR3 is made up of 16 amino acids. V shed 6 bases, J shed 0 bases, and the junction held 2 bases outside the gene matches. CDR3 DNA sequence: TGTGCCAGCAGCGACAGGGGGCGCTCTGGGGCCAACGTCCTGACTTTC. This gives the protein CASSDRGRSGANVLTF.

This clone was counted a single time. The chain is built from TRBV9 and TRBJ2-5, with a tentative D call TRBD2 (6 bases). In germline, CDR1 is SGDLS, CDR2 YYNGEE. V was trimmed by 1 base and J by 5 bases, leaving 15 bases between them. The CDR3 runs to 15 residues. CDR3 DNA: TGTGCCAGCAGCGTATCGGGGGAACGATACGAGACCCAGTACTTC. This gives the protein CASSVSGERYETQYF.

This clone was counted between two and nine times. The CDR3 DNA is TGTGCCAGCAGTACTCAACGGGAGCAGTACTTC. It encodes CASSTQREQYF. The rearrangement uses TRBV12-3 or TRBV12-4 and TRBJ2-7; D not certain. This CDR3 has 11 residues. V was cut by 5 bases and J by 7 bases, with 9 bases left in between.

The gene calls are TRBV5-1 and TRBJ2-5; D unclear. There are 15 residues in the CDR3. Per the germline V gene, CDR1 is SGHRS and CDR2 is YFSETQ. Trimming cost V 0 bases and J 0 bases, with 9 bases left between them. In nucleotides, the CDR3 is TGCGCCAGCAGCTTGGCCAGTTGGAACCAAGAGACCCAGTACTTC. Translated: CASSLASWNQETQYF. The full variable domain, rest sourced from reference TRBV5-1 and TRBJ2-5, is KAGVTQTPRYLIKTRGQQVTLSCSPISGHRSVSWYQQTPGQGLQFLFEYFSETQRNKGNFPGRFSGRQFSNSRSEMNVSTLELGDSALYLCASSLASWNQETQYFGPGTRLLVL.

This chain joins TRBV19 and TRBJ1-2, with a possible D match to TRBD1 (5 bases). The CDR3 loop spans 14 amino acids. V lost 5 bases to trimming and J lost 4 bases, with 14 bases between them. Germline V gene data show CDR1 as LNHDA and CDR2 as SQIVND (reference sequence). This CDR3 reads CASSFDLGGYGYTF. CDR3 bases: TGTGCCAGTAGTTTCGACCTCGGGGGCTATGGCTACACCTTC. The full variable domain, with the rest looked up from reference TRBV19 and TRBJ1-2, is DGGITQSPKYLFRKEGQNVTLSCEQNLNHDAMYWYRQDPGQGLRLIYYSQIVNDFQKGDIAEGYSVSREKKESFPLTVTSAQKNPTAFYLCASSFDLGGYGYTFGSGTRLTVV.

This chain joins TRBV9 and TRBJ1-2; the match to TRBD1 covers 9 bases. Unmatched junction bases numbered 10, after V lost 4 bases and J lost 3 bases. The CDR3 extends over 16 amino acids. Germline CDR1 is SGDLS and CDR2 is YYNGEE. The chain's CDR3 is CASSLQPRDRDYGYTF. CDR3 sequence (DNA): TGTGCCAGCAGCCTCCAACCCCGGGACAGGGACTATGGCTACACCTTC.

This rearrangement joins TRBV5-1 to TRBJ2-1; no clear D. Germline CDR1 reads SGHRS; CDR2 reads YFSETQ. With 1 base removed from V and 1 base from J, the gap between germline ends came to 12 bases. CDR3 length equals 16 residues. In DNA, the CDR3 is TGCGCCAGCAGCTTGATCTATTCAGCTTCCTACAATGAGCAGTTCTTC. This translates into CASSLIYSASYNEQFF.

This sequence joins TRBV6-5 and TRBJ1-5, with D unresolved. Trimming removed 0 bases at V and 6 bases at J, with 6 bases between. The CDR3 contains 13 residues. From germline, CDR1 is MNHEY and CDR2 SVGAGI. CDR3 DNA: TGTGCCAGCAGTTACTCTAAGGGTCAGCCCCAGCATTTT. As protein: CASSYSKGQPQHF.

The rearrangement uses TRBV7-6 and TRBJ1-1; no clear D gene. This CDR3 is built from 14 residues. Germline V gives CDR1 SGHVS, CDR2 FNYEAQ. The germline V and J ends were trimmed by 5 bases and 7 bases, with 17 bases remaining between them. CDR3 protein: CASSPGGGFNEAFF. The CDR3 coding sequence is TGTGCCAGCAGCCCGGGAGGCGGCTTTAATGAAGCTTTCTTT.

The chain is built from TRBV5-1 and TRBJ1-1, with a tentative D call TRBD1 (5 bases). Germline-derived CDR1 and CDR2 are SGHRS and YFSETQ. CDR3 length: 14 amino acids. V lost 1 base to trimming and J lost 0 bases, with 7 bases between them. The CDR3 is CASSLQGMNTEAFF. For the CDR3, the DNA is TGCGCCAGCAGCTTGCAGGGTATGAACACTGAAGCTTTCTTT.

The genes are TRBV28 and TRBJ1-1; D unclear. The CDR3 runs 12 residues. The V end was cut by 5 bases, the J end by 4 bases, with 8 bases between. Germline values: CDR1 MDHEN, CDR2 SYDVKM. The CDR3 coding sequence is TGTGCCAGCAGTCTGGCCCGCACTGAAGCTTTCTTT. Residues: CASSLARTEAFF.

This chain uses TRBV6-2 or TRBV6-3 with TRBJ1-6; D uncertain. Germline CDR1 reads MNHEY; CDR2 reads SVGEGT. Trimming removed 0 bases from V and 7 bases from J, with 7 bases in between. The length of the CDR3 is 14 residues. The CDR3 sequence is CASSYSHRNSPLHF. CDR3 nucleotide sequence: TGTGCCAGCAGTTACTCACACCGGAATTCACCCCTCCACTTT.

This clone was seen only a few times. The chain has TRBV7-9 and TRBJ1-3; D is uncertain. Trimming cost V 1 base and J 2 bases, with 9 bases left between them. This CDR3 has 15 amino acids. Germline V gene sequence: CDR1 SEHNR, CDR2 FQNEAQ (reference sequence). CDR3 bases: TGTGCCAGCAGCTTAGGCCCCGTCACTGGAAACACCATATATTTT. Translation gives CASSLGPVTGNTIYF.